A single sample gave rise to the 25 T cell receptor beta chains below, sequenced in a study of naive and memory T cell subsets. Ligated cDNA underwent four rounds of PCR with nested alpha and beta constant region primers and SP2. TCRdb reprocessed the 5' RACE reads via MiXCR and lists one record per CDR3 protein. The sample has around 56,000 distinct CDR3 sequences, more than 7.5% seen once; the top ten hold approximately 10%. TCR cDNA received a 3' ligated oligonucleotide that carried a UMI. The receptor set was obtained from a female donor in good health.

This rearrangement joins TRBV19 to TRBJ2-3, with TRBD1 identical over 9 bases. Trimming took 4 bases from V and 2 from J; bases not matched to a gene: 7. Germline V CDR1 and CDR2: LNHDA, SQIVND (reference sequence). This CDR3 is 16 amino acids long. The CDR3: CASSSIGTGSTDTQYF. As DNA, the CDR3 is TGTGCCAGTAGTAGCATCGGGACAGGGTCCACAGATACGCAGTATTTT.

This clonotype was seen ten or more times. The rearrangement joins TRBV12-3 or TRBV12-4 to TRBJ1-5, with no clear D. Trimming cost V 3 bases and J 5 bases, with 11 bases left between them. The CDR3 length is 14 residues. This CDR3 is CASSLAAAHQPQHF. CDR3 coding DNA: TGTGCCAGCAGTTTGGCGGCCGCGCATCAGCCCCAGCATTTT.

The V call is TRBV29-1, the J call TRBJ1-1; 7 bases agree with TRBD1. V trimming: 6 bases; J trimming: 8 bases; junction bases outside the gene matches: 3. The germline gives CDR1 SQVTM, CDR2 ANQGSEA. CDR3 length equals 10 residues. The CDR3 protein is CSVETGEAFF. The CDR3 coding sequence is TGCAGCGTGGAGACAGGGGAAGCTTTCTTT.

V and J are TRBV12-3 or TRBV12-4 and TRBJ2-3, with TRBD2 as a possible D gene (6 bases). There are 12 residues in the CDR3. Trimming took 3 bases from V and 5 from J, leaving 6 bases between them. The CDR3 is CASSFSGDTQYF. The CDR3 bases are TGTGCCAGCAGTTTTAGCGGAGATACGCAGTATTTT.

V is TRBV19 and J is TRBJ1-1, with D possibly TRBD1 on 5 matching bases. Trimming shortened V by 0 bases and J by 7 bases, and 12 bases separated the two germline ends. CDR1 is LNHDA, CDR2 SQIVND, per germline (reference sequence). The CDR3 contains 14 residues. CDR3 nucleotides: TGTGCCAGTAGTATAGATCTAGAGGGACTTGAAGCTTTCTTT. Residues: CASSIDLEGLEAFF.

The chain employs TRBV6-2 or TRBV6-3 and TRBJ2-6; D may match TRBD1 or TRBD2 (5 bases each). The CDR3 sequence is 16 residues long. The germline V and J ends were trimmed by 3 bases and 4 bases, with 13 bases remaining between them. Germline CDR1 and CDR2: MNHEY and SVGEGT. CDR3 amino acids: CASSYSMGTGANVLTF. In DNA, the CDR3 is TGTGCCAGCAGTTATTCCATGGGGACGGGGGCCAACGTCCTGACTTTC.

This clonotype was counted at least ten times. The V gene is TRBV20-1, the J gene TRBJ1-1; weak D call: TRBD1 (5 bases). The V and J ends lost 7 bases and 1 base respectively, with 10 bases between them. Germline V gene lookup returns CDR1 DFQATT and CDR2 SNEGSKA (reference sequence). This CDR3 comprises 12 residues. CDR3 in amino acids: CSGVTGNTEAFF. The DNA of the CDR3 is TGCAGTGGGGTAACAGGGAACACTGAAGCTTTCTTT.

This clonotype was found many times. The V and J genes are TRBV20-1 and TRBJ1-5, with D hard to call. The CDR3 spans 14 residues. V shed 6 bases and J shed 0 bases, with 12 bases lying between them. Germline V gene sequence: CDR1 DFQATT, CDR2 SNEGSKA (reference sequence). CDR3 region: CSAMGVYSNQPQHF. In nucleotides, the CDR3 is TGCAGTGCGATGGGAGTATATAGCAATCAGCCCCAGCATTTT.

J is TRBJ1-6 and V is TRBV6-6; 9 bases match TRBD1. CDR1 and CDR2 from the germline V gene are MNHNY and SVGAGI (reference sequence). The trim removed 7 bases at V and 0 bases at J, leaving 7 bases unmatched. The CDR3 is 17 residues long. The chain's CDR3 is CASTQGQGSSYNSPLHF. The DNA of the CDR3 is TGTGCCAGCACCCAGGGACAGGGAAGCTCCTATAATTCACCCCTCCACTTT.

With respect to this clonotype: The DNA is left out, because the CDR3 cannot be placed on it with certainty; the CDR3 is given as TCRdb lists it. The chain's CDR3 is CATTILSGQGAFF. The chain has TRBV24-1 and TRBJ1-1; the table's D call, TRBD1, was not checked against the DNA. The CDR3 is 13 amino acids long, termini counted. Germline lookup yields CDR1 KGHDR and CDR2 SFDVKD.

The chain has TRBV6-2 or TRBV6-3 and TRBJ2-6; D call uncertain. Germline V gene data show CDR1 as MNHEY and CDR2 as SVGEGT. V lost 7 bases and J lost 0, with 4 bases in between. CDR3 length equals 13 residues. CDR3 loop: CASTSSGANVLTF. In nucleotides, the CDR3 is TGTGCCAGCACCAGCTCTGGGGCCAACGTCCTGACTTTC.

This clonotype was recorded many times. This chain uses TRBV18 with TRBJ1-1; D uncertain. The CDR3 covers 13 residues. The germline V and J ends were trimmed by 2 bases and 4 bases, with 8 bases remaining between them. CDR1 and CDR2 from the germline V gene are KGHSH and LQKENI. The CDR3 region is CASSPGVGTEAFF. The CDR3 DNA reads as TGTGCCAGCTCACCAGGGGTTGGCACTGAAGCTTTCTTT.

In this sample, this clonotype turned up many times. This sequence joins TRBV5-5 and TRBJ1-5; D is perhaps TRBD1 (5 bases). The CDR3 spans 13 residues. V dropped 4 bases and J dropped 7 bases, with 12 bases sitting between them. CDR1 is SGHKS and CDR2 is YYEKEE in the germline V gene (reference sequence). CDR3 nucleotides: TGTGCCAGCAGCCGGGACCCCAGGCAGCCCCAGCATTTT. Translating gives CASSRDPRQPQHF.

This clonotype came up many times. The genes are TRBV14 and TRBJ2-3, with unresolved D. CDR3 size: 18 residues. Trimming left V 0 bases short and J 2 bases short, with 18 bases between. Germline V CDR1 and CDR2: SGHDN, FVKESK. The CDR3 spells CASSQDGLRIRFTDTQYF. As DNA, the CDR3 is TGTGCCAGCAGCCAAGATGGGCTTCGGATACGTTTCACAGATACGCAGTATTTT.

This clonotype was found a few times. The chain carries TRBV12-3 or TRBV12-4 and TRBJ1-6; D remains ambiguous. V lost 3 bases and J 0 bases, leaving 6 bases between the germline ends. This CDR3 is 15 amino acids long. CDR3 residues: CASSFIFSYNSPLHF. Written as DNA, the CDR3 is TGTGCCAGCAGTTTTATTTTCTCCTATAATTCACCCCTCCACTTT.

The gene calls are TRBV12-3 or TRBV12-4 and TRBJ2-7, with unresolved D. The CDR3 totals 12 residues. With 2 bases removed from V and 9 bases from J, the gap between germline ends came to 11 bases. The DNA of the CDR3 is TGTGCCAGCAGTTTAAGTCTTCTAGGGCAGTACTTC. Its protein is CASSLSLLGQYF.

This clonotype has just a few counts. This chain uses TRBV4-1 with TRBJ2-1; the D is unclear. CDR1 and CDR2 (germline): MGHRA, YSYEKL. V lost 2 bases and J 5 bases, leaving 13 bases between the germline ends. The CDR3 sequence is 15 residues long. DNA of the CDR3: TGCGCCAGCAGCCAAACCCGCTCGGCCAACAATGAGCAGTTCTTC. Protein product: CASSQTRSANNEQFF.

This clonotype was counted a few times. The rearrangement uses TRBV6-2 or TRBV6-3 and TRBJ2-6; D remains unclear. CDR1 and CDR2 (germline): MNHEY, SVGEGT. The ends were cut back, 3 bases at V and 0 bases at J, with 12 bases in the middle. This CDR3 comprises 17 residues. CDR3: CASSYFLVGSGANVLTF. CDR3 bases: TGTGCCAGCAGTTATTTCTTAGTCGGCTCTGGGGCCAACGTCCTGACTTTC.

The genes are TRBV30 and TRBJ1-1; D call uncertain. This CDR3 region has 13 residues. Germline V CDR1 and CDR2: GTSNPN, SVGIG (reference sequence). Deletions cut 2 bases from V and 7 bases from J, with 14 bases between. The CDR3 here is CAWSYREVGEAFF. The CDR3 DNA sequence: TGTGCCTGGAGTTATAGGGAAGTAGGTGAAGCTTTCTTT.

This clonotype has a handful of counts. The germline gene is not matched at one end of the junction; a read error may be the cause. This sequence joins TRBV11-2 and TRBJ1-1, with D unclear. This CDR3 has 15 amino acids. Germline assignment: CDR1 SGHAT and CDR2 FQNNGV. DNA for the CDR3: TGTGCCAGCAGGTTAGCCGTCGGGCCTAACACTGAAGCTTTCTTT. Its translation: CASRLAVGPNTEAFF.

This clonotype has ten or more counts. V is TRBV28 and J is TRBJ1-5; D is ambiguous. The CDR3 is 13 amino acids. The V end was cut by 2 bases, the J end by 5 bases, with 7 bases between. Germline V gene lookup returns CDR1 MDHEN and CDR2 SYDVKM. The DNA for the CDR3 is TGTGCCAGCAGTTTAGCCTCCTATCAGCCCCAGCATTTT. Translating gives CASSLASYQPQHF.

This clonotype was seen repeatedly, ten times or more. The J gene is TRBJ1-1, the V gene TRBV28, with D unclear. The germline gives CDR1 MDHEN, CDR2 SYDVKM. The V end was cut by 3 bases, the J end by 1 base, with 15 bases between. The CDR3 runs to 16 residues. CDR3 sequence: CASSFRGRIQNTEAFF. The CDR3 coding sequence is TGTGCCAGCAGTTTTCGAGGACGGATCCAGAACACTGAAGCTTTCTTT.

This clonotype showed up many times. The chain joins TRBV4-1 to TRBJ1-4, with no clear D. The length of the CDR3 is 15 residues. Germline V gives CDR1 MGHRA, CDR2 YSYEKL. Trimming took 2 bases from V and 7 from J, leaving 14 bases between them. The CDR3 DNA sequence: TGCGCCAGCAGCCAACAGGCCTCTCGGGGTGAAAAACTGTTTTTT. Translated, it gives CASSQQASRGEKLFF.

This clonotype has a count of ten or more. The rearrangement uses TRBV20-1 and TRBJ2-3; no clear D gene. Per germline, CDR1 DFQATT and CDR2 SNEGSKA (reference sequence). This CDR3 comprises 16 residues. V was clipped by 3 bases and J by 4 bases, with 20 bases between them. CDR3: CSASSSAQTGPDTQYF. In DNA form, the CDR3 reads TGCAGTGCTAGTAGCTCGGCCCAAACGGGCCCAGATACGCAGTATTTT.

This clonotype was counted at least ten times. The chain has TRBV6-6 and TRBJ1-4; D is unclear. CDR3 length: 15 residues. Trimming removed 9 bases from V and 7 bases from J, with 21 bases in between. Germline-derived CDR1 and CDR2 are MNHNY and SVGAGI (reference sequence). The CDR3 protein is CASRNPGSGIEKLFF. In DNA, the CDR3 is TGTGCCAGTAGGAATCCCGGGAGCGGTATTGAAAAACTGTTTTTT.